This T cell receptor beta chain was sequenced in a study of T cell responses to AZD1222 COVID-19 vaccine. Study-level findings and limits: Repertoires were obtained solely post-peak T cell response. Breadth and depth of Spike-specific TCRs rose after two AZD1222 doses. Among the donors, most were white British and more were female, and clonal diversity was possibly underestimated.

Of note for this clone: Its matching antigen is unknown.

Sequencing used immunoSEQ multiplex PCR; TCRdb keeps in-frame clones, though not all of them. Among 130,000 to 150,000 clones, roughly 88% were seen once, and the ten largest hold roughly 2.1%. This sample comprised peripheral blood, obtained on day 0 of AZD1222 vaccination. This receptor was identified in an adult in good health.

The CDR3 loop is CASSLVTTRASGNTIYF. The CDR3 DNA is TGTGCCAGCAGCTTGGTTACAACCAGGGCCTCTGGAAACACCATATATTTT. J is TRBJ1-3 and V is TRBV5-6, with TRBD1 as a possible D gene (5 bases). The CDR3 runs 17 residues. Per the germline V gene, CDR1 is SGHDT and CDR2 is YYEEEE. V was shortened by 0 bases and J by 0 bases, with 13 bases between the two germline ends.